The subject of this entry is one TCR beta chain. The antigen remains unidentified. Assay used: immunoSEQ multiplex PCR; TCRdb lists only in-frame clones, some missing. Of roughly 120,000 clones in the sample, 80% to 90% are singletons; the top ten hold approximately 4.2%. The CDR3 contains 15 residues. The V and J ends lost 2 bases and 2 bases, in that order; junction bases with no gene match: 5. Germline lookup yields CDR1 SNHLY and CDR2 FYNNEI. This entry is derived from a study of T cell responses to AZD1222 COVID-19 vaccine. Overall study: Investigators merged groups given second doses at roughly 4 or roughly 12 weeks. General study findings and limits: Just 6 or 7 people given AZD1222 tested seropositive at baseline. White British donors predominated, females outnumbered males, and clonal diversity was possibly underestimated.

The genes are TRBV2 and TRBJ2-7; 8 bases line up with TRBD2. This sequence was found in an adult in good health. This specimen consisted of peripheral blood, obtained on day 0 of AZD1222 vaccination. CDR3 sequence: CASSEQRELTYEQYF. The CDR3 DNA sequence: TGTGCCAGCAGTGAACAGCGGGAGCTTACCTACGAGCAGTACTTC.